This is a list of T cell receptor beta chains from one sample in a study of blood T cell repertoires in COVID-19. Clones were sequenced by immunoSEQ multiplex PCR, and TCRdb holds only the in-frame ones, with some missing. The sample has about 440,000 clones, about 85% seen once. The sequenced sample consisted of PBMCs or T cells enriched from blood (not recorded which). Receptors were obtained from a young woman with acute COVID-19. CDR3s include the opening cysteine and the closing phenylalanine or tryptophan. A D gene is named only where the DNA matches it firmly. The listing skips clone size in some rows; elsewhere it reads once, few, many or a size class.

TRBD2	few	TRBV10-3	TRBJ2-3	TGTGCCATCAGTAACCTAGCGGGAGTCGGAGATACGCAGTATTTT	CAISNLAGVGDTQYF
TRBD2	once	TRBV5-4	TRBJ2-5	TGTGCCAGCAGCTTGCGGACTAGCGGGACGGAGACCCAGTACTTC	CASSLRTSGTETQYF
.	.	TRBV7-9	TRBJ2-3	TGTGCCAGCAGCTTAAGGCCAGGGTTCACAGATACGCAGTATTTT	CASSLRPGFTDTQYF
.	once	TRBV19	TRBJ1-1	TGTGCCAGTAGCCCTACGAGGGTTTACACTGAAGCTTTCTTT	CASSPTRVYTEAFF
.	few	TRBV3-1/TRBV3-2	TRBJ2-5	TGTGCCAGCAGCCAAGATCCGGAGACCCAGTACTTC	CASSQDPETQYF
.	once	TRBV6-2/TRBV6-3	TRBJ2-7	TGTGCCAGCAGTTACTTACAGTACTACGAGCAGTACTTC	CASSYLQYYEQYF
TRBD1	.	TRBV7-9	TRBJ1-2	TGTGCCAGCAGCTTAGCAGGGGGCAGTCTATATGGCTACACCTTC	CASSLAGGSLYGYTF
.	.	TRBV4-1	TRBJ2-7	TGCGCCAGCAGCCAAGACACCCCTGGACTGTACGAGCAGTACTTC	CASSQDTPGLYEQYF
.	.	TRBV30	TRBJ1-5	TGTGCCTGGAGTCGGTCACAGGATCAGCCCCAGCATTTT	CAWSRSQDQPQHF
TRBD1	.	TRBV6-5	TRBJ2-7	TGTGCCAGCAGTTTCCAGGGGGCGGGCGAGCAGTACTTC	CASSFQGAGEQYF
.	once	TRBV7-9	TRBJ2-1	TGTGCCAGCAGCCGGAGCGGGGACAGGATTCCCCATGAGCAGTTCTTC	CASSRSGDRIPHEQFF
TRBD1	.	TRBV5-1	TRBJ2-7	TGCGCCAGCAGCTTGGGACAGGGGGCAAGCTACGAGCAGTACTTC	CASSLGQGASYEQYF
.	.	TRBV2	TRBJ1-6	TGTGCCAGCAGTATACGACAGAAAAATTCACCCCTCCACTTT	CASSIRQKNSPLHF
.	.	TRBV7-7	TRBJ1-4	TGTGCTAGCAGCGCCAGAATGGATGAAAAACTGTTTTTT	CASSARMDEKLFF
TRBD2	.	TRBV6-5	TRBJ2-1	TGTGCCAGCAGTTTCAGACTAGCGGGGGGGATTGAGCAGTTCTTC	CASSFRLAGGIEQFF
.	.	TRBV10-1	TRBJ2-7	TGCGCCAGCAGTCCGCTTTCAGGGTCAGGCTACGAGCAGTACTTC	CASSPLSGSGYEQYF
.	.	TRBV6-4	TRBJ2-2	TGTGCCAGCAGTGACTCGAGTCAGGGCGCTGACACCGGGGAGCTGTTTTTT	CASSDSSQGADTGELFF
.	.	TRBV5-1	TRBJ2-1	TGCGCCAGCAGCCCGGGTACCTACAATGAGCAGTTCTTC	CASSPGTYNEQFF
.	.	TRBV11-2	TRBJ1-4	TGTGCCAGCAGTTCGCTATTTGGACAGAGACATGAAAAACTGTTTTTT	CASSSLFGQRHEKLFF
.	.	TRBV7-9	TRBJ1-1	TGTGCCAGCAGCTTAGGCGCAGGGGACACTGAAGCTTTCTTT	CASSLGAGDTEAFF
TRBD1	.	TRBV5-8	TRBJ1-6	TGTGCCAGCAGCAGAAACCAGGGGGGCGGGTCACCCCTCCACTTT	CASSRNQGGGSPLHF
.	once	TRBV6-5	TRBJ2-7	TGTGCCAGCAGTTACGGGGGGTCAGGAATCTACGAGCAGTACTTC	CASSYGGSGIYEQYF
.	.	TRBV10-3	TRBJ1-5	TGTGCCATCAGTGAGTCAGCTGGGCTCGGTCAGCCCCAGCATTTT	CAISESAGLGQPQHF
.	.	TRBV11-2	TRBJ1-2	TGTGCCAGCAGCTCGTATCCGAAATTCGACACGGCTAACTATGGCTACACCTTC	CASSSYPKFDTANYGYTF
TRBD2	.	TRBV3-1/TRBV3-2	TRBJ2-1	TGTGCCAGCAGCCAAGCCTATCGGACTAGCGGGTACAATGAGCAGTTCTTC	CASSQAYRTSGYNEQFF
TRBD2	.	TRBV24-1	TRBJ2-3	TGTGCCACCAGTGACCCGGAGTGGACTAGCGGGAGGGATACGCAGTATTTT	CATSDPEWTSGRDTQYF
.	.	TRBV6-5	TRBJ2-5	TGTGCCAGCAGTCCCCCAGGAGAGACCCAGTACTTC	CASSPPGETQYF
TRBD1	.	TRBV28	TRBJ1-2	TGTGCCAGCAGTTCCCCTACTGACAGGGGGAACACCTTC	CASSSPTDRGNTF
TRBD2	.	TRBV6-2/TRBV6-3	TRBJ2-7	TGTGCCAGCAGTTACAAGCGGGAGTCCTACGAGCAGTACTTC	CASSYKRESYEQYF
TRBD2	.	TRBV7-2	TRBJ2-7	TGTGCCAGCAGCTTAGTGGGGACCCGACTAGCGGGATCCTACGAGCAGTACTTC	CASSLVGTRLAGSYEQYF
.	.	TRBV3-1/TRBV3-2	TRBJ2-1	TGTGCCAGCAGCCTGGCAGGGGCCGAGCAGTTCTTC	CASSLAGAEQFF